This T cell receptor beta chain was sequenced for a study of T cell repertoires in cytomegalovirus infection (dated by TCRdb to the late 2010s). In the study overall: Alongside well-studied HLA-B-restricted epitopes, the peptide stimulations were aimed at recently identified HLA-C-restricted CMV epitopes, whose presentation resists viral immunomodulation. Donor HLA type was relevant to the analysis, as public TCR beta signatures indicated carriage of CMV infection together with the matching HLA type.

Reads for this sample came from an Illumina HiSeq 1500. TCRdb reprocessing: public reads trimmed at Q25 with fastp, clones called with MiXCR, in-frame beta chains kept. Duplicate CDR3 protein sequences are folded into a single record with the most common DNA and genes. The sample contains about 770,000 distinct CDR3 sequences, 25% to 35% of them found a single time. The ten most abundant clones make up around 13% of the sample. What the treatment or condition label conveys for this sample: in vitro stimulation with specific CMV peptide epitopes to enrich CMV-specific T cells. Only a few counts were recorded for this clonotype. The antigen it binds to is not known. No per-base quality is available; no much larger clone lies one base away. General findings and caveats noted by the study authors: Carriers of CMV infection plus the relevant HLA type were discriminated by the cumulative frequency of public TCR beta family members in the study cohort and in an independent roughly 370-donor cohort. The ex vivo response was dominated by HLA-C-restricted CMV-specific TCR beta clonotypes, which also provided the single most frequent clonotype in two of eight donors.

The TCR originated in a human donor in good health (CMV status not recorded). Some clones in this sample may be carry-over from other donors' samples. Here the sequenced sample was cultured CD8+ T cells from PBMCs, taken from culture after CMV antigen stimulation.

The sequenced DNA: TGTGCCAGCAGTGAACAGGGTTCCTCCTACGAGCAGTACTTC. This yields the protein CASSEQGSSYEQYF. This sequence uses TRBV6-1 and TRBJ2-7; tentative D gene TRBD1, with 5 bases matching. The germline V gene yields MNHNS for CDR1 and SASEGT for CDR2. V is cut by 2 bases and J by 0 bases, and the space between the germline ends is 8 bases. The CDR3 spans 14 residues, from the cysteine through the phenylalanine. Only the CDR3 DNA is retained, 42 bases long and in frame from the first base.